This T cell receptor (beta chain) was recovered during a study of cytomegalovirus exposure and HLA in healthy donors. General study points: Cytomegalovirus status was reportedly diagnosed by the classifier with high specificity and sensitivity. Most of the TCR beta V segments (in an earlier analysis) were productive either about 87% or about 30% of the time. Researchers reported that a few CMV-associated chains were confirmed in vitro as CMV antigen-specific. It was taken for granted in presence/absence analyses that sequencing depth across donors was roughly uniform.

CDR1 and CDR2 (germline): LGHNA, YNFKEQ. The CDR3 loop spans 18 amino acids. The J segment lost 2 bases and the V segment lost 0 bases, leaving 9 bases of the junction unmatched. Amplification used 60 Vbeta primers and 13 Jbeta primers. The method was immunoSEQ multiplex PCR; TCRdb's version includes in-frame clones alone and lacks a portion of them. The data hold about 180,000 clones, with around 82% observed a single time. A word on this clone: Its antigen is still unknown.

The V call is TRBV4-2, the J call TRBJ2-1; 8 bases line up with TRBD2. The sequence derives from a woman aged 25 to 39 in good health and CMV-seropositive. Sequencing was carried out using PBMCs. The CDR3 nucleotides read TGTGCCAGCAGCCAAGATGGTAGCGGGGCAGACGCCTACAATGAGCAGTTCTTC. Protein sequence: CASSQDGSGADAYNEQFF.